This TCR beta chain was captured by sequencing in a study of cytomegalovirus exposure and HLA in healthy donors (dated by TCRdb to about 2017). Regarding the research as a whole: According to an earlier analysis of 550 to 700 of the donors, about 179 million T cells yielded 90 million to 140 million unique TCR beta sequences and about 300 Gb of sequence data. Approximately 310 gigabases of sequencing data and approximately 80 million unique TCR sequences were included in an early release covering 500 to 750 HLA-typed donors. Of the approximately 400 genotyped donors, 65% to 90% fell in the genetic ancestry cluster associated with self-reported Caucasian donors. The study aimed to test whether cataloging public T cell receptors could reveal signatures of past pathogen exposure. Using immunosequencing, the study profiled T cell repertoires from 666 subjects and related those repertoires to cytomegalovirus serostatus. In addition to the first cohort of about 650 subjects, a separate validation cohort of 120 different subjects was used. To predict cytomegalovirus infection status, the study combined high-throughput TCR immunosequencing, statistical association of individual TCRs with disease status, and machine learning. A later analysis re-examined previously published TCR beta repertoires from 610 or so donors and added high-resolution HLA genotyping to investigate patterns of TCR occurrence. Rather than drawing on any new phenotypic data, the later analysis identified candidate immune exposures from TCR beta sequences and the way those sequences occurred across donors. To decide whether each TCR beta V gene segment behaved as functional or pseudogenic, an earlier analysis of fewer than 750 of the donors relied on high-throughput TCR beta sequencing. Donor age, sex, ethnicity and CMV serostatus were compiled alongside the repertoire data. A later genetic analysis took genome-wide SNP genotypes for about three fifths of the 666 donors and used that subset as a discovery cohort. Every discovery cohort repertoire had been produced on one sequencing platform. HLA typing covered class I and class II loci at four-digit resolution. Typing coverage differed by locus: A, B, C, DRB1 and DQB1 were typed in roughly 620-640 donors, DQA1 in roughly 510, DPA1 in 600 to 610, and DPB1 in approximately 450. Because of strong linkage in the cohort, five DR-DQ haplotypes were treated as single units for association and clustering. Among a few hundred genotyped donors of the cohort, an average of about 240,000 unique TCR beta nucleotide sequences were sequenced per donor, roughly 18% of them non-productive.

The investigation overall reported the following: A total of about 180 TCR beta chains were listed by the study as associated with cytomegalovirus. Immune exposure information for the cohort was limited to CMV serostatus. The 87-base-pair reads could not distinguish some IMGT-functional V segments, including TRBV6-2 and TRBV6-3, so those segments were excluded. A cluster of highly shared sequence variants was judged likely to be a technical artifact of the sequencing pipeline. Only TCR beta chains were sequenced in this cohort, and the absence of alpha or paired-chain data limited detectable features. An earlier analysis of 450 to 750 of the donors showed that most TCR beta V segments appeared in productive rearrangements either about 87% or about 30% of the time, which broadly matched IMGT annotations. Across donors, most TCR sequences were observed very rarely, whereas some public TCRs were present in many individuals. A further reported finding was that TCR beta sequences accurately predicted the HLA-A and HLA-B alleles for most subjects in the first cohort. The presence/absence analyses assumed that sequencing depth was roughly uniform across donors, and that assumption may not be true. Because some donors lacked HLA typing at each locus, the association tests relied only on the typed subset. Because counts were too low, some 17 rarely observed V segments, including chromosome 9 orphons, were left out of the earlier analysis of roughly 600 of the donors. A later analysis found that most CMV-associated TCR beta chains appeared HLA-restricted, with HLA associations seemingly driven largely by CMV exposure. When HLA alleles, especially DR and DQ, strongly co-occurred, attributing TCR associations to individual alleles was difficult. Correlated functional status among segregating V segments might reflect linkage disequilibrium, but an unknown experimental factor could not be ruled out. Cytomegalovirus status was reported to be diagnosed by the classifier with high specificity and sensitivity in both the original and validation cohorts. In a later analysis, HLA-associated TCR beta chains were found to be more clonally expanded and to have lower generation probabilities than equally common non-associated chains. A few of the identified cytomegalovirus-associated TCR beta chains were confirmed in vitro to be specific for cytomegalovirus antigens. A later analysis found that TCR association rates varied across HLA loci, with DRB1 alleles showing the most associated TCRs and HLA-C alleles the fewest. According to a later analysis, parvovirus B19, influenza, CMV and Epstein-Barr virus appeared linked to several top co-occurrence clusters. Compared with the approximately 700-donor mean, donors in an Asian-associated ancestry cluster had fewer N-insertions in productive TCRs, according to a later genetic analysis. A later analysis associated 16,951 TCR beta sequences with specific HLA alleles at a false discovery rate of 0.05. It was suggested by the authors that the approach could potentially be generalized to other disease states and immunological phenotypes. A later genetic analysis associated a missense DCLRE1C variant with V-gene and J-gene trimming of TCR beta chains, and an independent cohort replicated the association.

The cohort comprised 710 or so healthy bone marrow donors. At the time of sampling, all cohort members were nominally healthy, though unrecorded immune exposures were likely present. The donor was CMV seropositive and belonged to the group of 250 to 300 seropositive cohort members. Each donor provided a peripheral blood sample, and peripheral blood mononuclear cells were used for TCR beta sequencing. The Qiagen DNeasy Blood Extraction Kit was used to extract genomic DNA from the blood cell samples. Library preparation used the immunoSEQ multiplex PCR assay. For the multiplex PCR, a mixture combining 60 forward primers for TCR Vbeta segments and 13 reverse primers for TCR Jbeta segments was used. The CDR3 region of rearranged TCR beta genes was amplified from genomic DNA by a multiplex PCR assay. The amplified TCR beta libraries were sequenced on the Illumina HiSeq System as 87-base-pair reads. The original pipeline was this. A later analysis counted about 80 million unique TCR beta chains across the 700 or so repertoires, and around 9.9 million of these chains were shared by at least two donors. Raw reads were error-corrected and collapsed into unique sequences by a nearest-neighbor algorithm in which closely related sequences were merged to remove PCR and sequencing errors. V, D and J gene segments were assigned by aligning CDR3 sequences to IMGT reference sequences. For a sequence to be retained, a match of at least six nucleotides to both a V gene segment and a J gene segment was required. Rearrangements were called productive when the CDR3 lacked stop codons and stayed in frame with V and J; all others were non-productive. CDR3 was defined by IMGT convention, running from the second conserved V-encoded cysteine to the conserved J-encoded phenylalanine. The earlier analysis of a few hundred of the donors excluded any sequence lacking an unambiguous match to a single V gene segment. An earlier analysis of over 450 of the donors classified V segments as functional when productive rearrangements were above 56.7% and as segregating when the standard deviation between donors was above 5%. To diagnose cytomegalovirus status from the catalog of TCR beta chain sequences, a statistical classification framework was built. A later analysis assigned V and J genes by comparing TCR nucleotide sequences with IMGT/GENE-DB human TR gene sequences. The TCRdist pipeline was used in a later analysis to assign CDR3 sequences and most-parsimonious VDJ recombination scenarios. In a later analysis, every TCR beta chain was defined by the combination of its CDR3 amino acid sequence and its V-gene family, and reads without a unique V-gene family were dropped. As a way to deal with suspected cross-contamination and a sequencing artifact, a later analysis dropped 450 to 600 nucleotide sequences that were highly shared and had low generation probability. In a later analysis, a clonal expansion index for each public chain was calculated from normalized within-repertoire ranks of inferred template counts. Generation probabilities in a later analysis came from a VDJ recombination model fitted to out-of-frame rearrangements, and those results were checked against IGoR. Hypergeometric tests were used in a later analysis to score TCR-TCR, TCR-HLA and TCR-CMV co-occurrence, with a repertoire-size bias correction applied to the TCR pairs. To estimate false discovery rates, a later analysis permuted the HLA or CMV assignments 20 times. In a later analysis, co-occurring TCRs were grouped using DBSCAN, and TCRdist sequence similarity was added for clustering within HLA-allele-positive subsets. Repertoires with fewer than 30,000 or more than 120,000 public chains, plus five repertoires with anomalous nucleotide sharing, were excluded from co-occurrence clustering. TCRdb carries this immuneACCESS record with in-frame sequences only. Its versions omit some clonotypes, under half of them owing to an unresolved V gene in the studies checked, with the rest unexplained. D and trimming come from the DNA, and the V and J calls and clone size come from that table. The sample table lists more than 95,000 clones, about four fifths of them with a count of one. Together, the top ten hold approximately 13% of the sample.

CDR1 and CDR2 (SGHTA, FQGNSA) derive from the germline V gene. Trimming leaves V shorter by 2 bases and J shorter by 5 bases, with the junction holding 9 bases beyond the gene matches. The CDR3 numbers 15 residues from cysteine through phenylalanine. CDR3 DNA only is kept here, 45 bases in frame from base 1. Comment on this clone: The clone's antigen remains unknown. No much larger clone exists at a distance of one base, and base qualities are not known.

Rearrangement joined TRBV7-2 to TRBJ2-7, with 7 bases in between that match TRBD2. Sequenced input: PBMCs. The sequence was collected from a woman aged 55-69 years in good health and CMV-seropositive. The DNA is TGTGCCAGCAGCTTATTAAGGCGGGAGTTCGACGAGCAGTACTTC. It encodes CASSLLRREFDEQYF.